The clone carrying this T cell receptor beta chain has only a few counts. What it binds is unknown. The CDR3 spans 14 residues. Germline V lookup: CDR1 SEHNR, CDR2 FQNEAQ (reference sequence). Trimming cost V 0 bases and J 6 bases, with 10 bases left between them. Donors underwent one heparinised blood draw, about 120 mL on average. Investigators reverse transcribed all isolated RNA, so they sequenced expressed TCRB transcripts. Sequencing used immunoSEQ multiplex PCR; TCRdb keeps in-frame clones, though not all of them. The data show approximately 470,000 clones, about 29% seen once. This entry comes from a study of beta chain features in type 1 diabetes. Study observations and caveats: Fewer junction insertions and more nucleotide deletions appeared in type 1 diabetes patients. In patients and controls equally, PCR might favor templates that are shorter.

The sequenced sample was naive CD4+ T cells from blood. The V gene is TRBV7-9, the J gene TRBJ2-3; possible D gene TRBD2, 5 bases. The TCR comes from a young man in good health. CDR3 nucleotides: TGTGCCAGCAGCTTAGCGGGAGTAGGGGATACGCAGTATTTT. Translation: CASSLAGVGDTQYF.